This TCR beta chain was retrieved from a study of cytomegalovirus exposure and HLA in healthy donors. Remarks on this clone: Its antigen is not identified.

Primers included in the PCR were 60 Vbeta and 13 Jbeta primers. Only in-frame clones appear in the TCRdb table, and some are missing; sequencing was by immunoSEQ multiplex PCR. Here the sample spans over 100,000 clones, around nine tenths being singletons. Study observations and caveats: A later analysis linked a missense variant in DCLRE1C to the trimming of TCR beta V and J genes. Later analysis revealed greater clonal expansion in HLA-associated TCR beta chains than in equally common others.

Germline loops: CDR1 SGHRS, CDR2 YFSETQ. The CDR3 consists of 18 residues. After removal of 0 bases from V and 0 bases from J, the junction contained 9 bases not matched to a gene. This sequence was found in a woman in her twenties or thirties in good health and CMV-seronegative. Sample: PBMCs. The V gene is TRBV5-1, the J gene TRBJ2-3; TRBD2 aligns across 8 bases. CDR3 DNA sequence: TGCGCCAGCAGCTTGGAAGGTATAGCGGGGTTAAGCACAGATACGCAGTATTTT. Translation gives CASSLEGIAGLSTDTQYF. The full variable domain, with the rest looked up from reference TRBV5-1 and TRBJ2-3, is KAGVTQTPRYLIKTRGQQVTLSCSPISGHRSVSWYQQTPGQGLQFLFEYFSETQRNKGNFPGRFSGRQFSNSRSEMNVSTLELGDSALYLCASSLEGIAGLSTDTQYFGPGTRLTVL.